Here is one T cell receptor beta chain with its context. The data originate from a study of cytomegalovirus exposure and HLA in healthy donors. TCRdb's table, derived via immunoSEQ multiplex PCR, lists solely in-frame clones and lacks some. Of 200,000 to 300,000 clones in the sample, 90% are singletons; the top ten hold approximately 3.1%. With 2 bases clipped from V and 5 bases from J, the junction kept 5 bases outside the gene matches. Germline loops: CDR1 MNHEY, CDR2 SVGAGI. This CDR3 is built from 15 residues. This chain connects TRBV6-5 to TRBJ2-1; TRBD2 matches 8 bases. What was sequenced was PBMCs. The sequence derives from a young woman in good health and CMV-seronegative. The CDR3 reads CASSYPGGEDNEQFF. The CDR3 DNA reads as TGTGCCAGCAGTTACCCGGGAGGGGAGGACAATGAGCAGTTCTTC.